The rows below give T cell receptor beta chains drawn from one sample of a study of control samples from healthy donors and cancer patients. Only in-frame clones appear in the TCRdb table, and some are missing; sequencing was by immunoSEQ multiplex PCR. This table holds approximately 190,000 clones, about 90% found once. The sample taken for sequencing was blood. These receptors were collected from a man under 40 in good health. Both conserved end residues are trimmed from each CDR3. Fields, in order: clone size, V gene, J gene, CDR3 protein. Expanded clones get a size class; other rows say once, few or many, or leave the size out.

clone_size: .; v_call: TRBV3-1/TRBV3-2; j_call: TRBJ1-5; cdr3_aa: ASSQDRVTQPQH
clone_size: .; v_call: TRBV30; j_call: TRBJ1-3; cdr3_aa: AWSPGDSGNTIY
clone_size: .; v_call: TRBV15; j_call: TRBJ1-2; cdr3_aa: ATRDPGLSNYGYT
clone_size: .; v_call: TRBV24-1; j_call: TRBJ1-2; cdr3_aa: ATSDNSYGYT
clone_size: .; v_call: TRBV12-3/TRBV12-4; j_call: TRBJ2-3; cdr3_aa: ASSFQGADTQY
clone_size: .; v_call: TRBV19; j_call: TRBJ2-7; cdr3_aa: ASSAPGQSSYEQY
clone_size: .; v_call: TRBV24-1; j_call: TRBJ2-1; cdr3_aa: ATSDPGVSEQF
clone_size: .; v_call: TRBV6-1; j_call: TRBJ1-2; cdr3_aa: ASSESQGGRIYGYT
clone_size: .; v_call: TRBV4-2; j_call: TRBJ1-5; cdr3_aa: ASSQAARGAGNQPQH
clone_size: .; v_call: TRBV11-2; j_call: TRBJ1-2; cdr3_aa: ASSLVSDYGYT
clone_size: once; v_call: TRBV9; j_call: TRBJ1-2; cdr3_aa: ASSVDERYYGYT
clone_size: .; v_call: TRBV4-1; j_call: TRBJ2-7; cdr3_aa: ASSQGPRGSLAYEQY
clone_size: .; v_call: TRBV6-5; j_call: TRBJ1-6; cdr3_aa: ASSTRQGANSPLH
clone_size: .; v_call: TRBV19; j_call: TRBJ1-2; cdr3_aa: ASRSKGRGHDYGYT
clone_size: .; v_call: TRBV14; j_call: TRBJ2-7; cdr3_aa: ASSQGITGPYEQY
clone_size: .; v_call: TRBV7-8; j_call: TRBJ2-7; cdr3_aa: ASSSNLLGSGLSYEQY
clone_size: .; v_call: TRBV9; j_call: TRBJ2-3; cdr3_aa: ASSVSGGSTDTQY
clone_size: .; v_call: TRBV25-1; j_call: TRBJ2-1; cdr3_aa: ASMLAGAPGEQF
clone_size: .; v_call: TRBV2; j_call: TRBJ2-1; cdr3_aa: ASSRPSGGPIRYNEQF
clone_size: once; v_call: TRBV7-9; j_call: TRBJ2-1; cdr3_aa: ASSLARGADRQF
clone_size: .; v_call: TRBV6-5; j_call: TRBJ2-3; cdr3_aa: ASSFPPAGTDTQY
clone_size: .; v_call: TRBV2; j_call: TRBJ1-2; cdr3_aa: ASSARGESPYGYT
clone_size: few; v_call: TRBV30; j_call: TRBJ1-4; cdr3_aa: AWSPDRGVGEKLF
clone_size: .; v_call: TRBV6-5; j_call: TRBJ2-2; cdr3_aa: ASSQNRGNTGELF
clone_size: few; v_call: TRBV5-1; j_call: TRBJ1-5; cdr3_aa: ASSPEGQGNQPQH
clone_size: .; v_call: TRBV5-5; j_call: TRBJ1-6; cdr3_aa: ASSPVPGLDSPLH
clone_size: .; v_call: TRBV5-1; j_call: TRBJ2-3; cdr3_aa: ASSSDKTGDTQY
clone_size: .; v_call: TRBV6-5; j_call: TRBJ1-4; cdr3_aa: ASKSTVGEKLF
clone_size: .; v_call: TRBV7-2; j_call: TRBJ2-1; cdr3_aa: ASSLAGLGYNEQF
clone_size: few; v_call: TRBV14; j_call: TRBJ2-3; cdr3_aa: ASRPQGAGALSQY
clone_size: .; v_call: TRBV5-1; j_call: TRBJ1-6; cdr3_aa: ASARQDADNSPLH
clone_size: .; v_call: TRBV30; j_call: TRBJ2-1; cdr3_aa: AWVKRGTYNEQF
clone_size: .; v_call: TRBV13; j_call: TRBJ2-3; cdr3_aa: ASSLVLPGDTQY
clone_size: .; v_call: TRBV4-1; j_call: TRBJ2-4; cdr3_aa: ASSRERGPAKNIQY